This entry features one T cell receptor (beta chain) sequence. The antigen remains undetermined. Using immunoSEQ multiplex PCR, the repertoire was profiled, and TCRdb retains in-frame clones only, with some absent. There are about 45,000 clones in the sample; more than 70% occur only once, and approximately 1% lies in the top ten. This specimen belongs to a study of OX40 agonist ivuxolimab in advanced cancers. Study as a whole: Patients in dose escalation had liver, melanoma, kidney or head and neck cancers.

Germline CDR1 is SGHTA and CDR2 is FQGNSA. Trimming pared 1 base from V and 8 bases from J, leaving 14 bases between. CDR3 size: 14 residues. Whole-study findings and limits: The 0.1-3.0 mg/kg partial responders had among the lowest clonal expansion.

The clonotype was recovered from an adult with an advanced solid tumor such as melanoma, head and neck, liver or kidney cancer. The sequencing here drew on CD4+ or CD8+ T cells sorted from blood, taken in a trial of the OX40 agonist ivuxolimab. V gene TRBV7-2 combines with J gene TRBJ1-2; a weak D match, TRBD1 (6 bases). In DNA, the CDR3 is TGTGCCAGCAGCTTAGATACAGGGCCCCGGGGCTACACCTTC. Translation gives CASSLDTGPRGYTF.